One sample yielded the 15 T cell receptor beta chains listed below, sequenced in a study of T cell responses to AZD1222 COVID-19 vaccine. Sequencing used immunoSEQ multiplex PCR; TCRdb keeps in-frame clones, though not all of them. The table shows around 150,000 clones, with 92% occurring only once. This material consisted of peripheral blood, taken 28 days after the second AZD1222 dose. These receptors were collected from an adult who received the AZD1222 COVID-19 vaccine.

The chain couples TRBV19 to TRBJ2-1; the match to TRBD2 covers 15 bases. The CDR3 sequence is 15 residues long. The germline V gene encodes CDR1 LNHDA and CDR2 SQIVND (reference sequence). V shed 6 bases, J shed 12 bases, and the junction held 9 bases outside the gene matches. In nucleotides, the CDR3 is TGTGCCAGTAGCGACCCGGGACTAGCGGGAGGTAGGCAGTTCTTC. It translates to CASSDPGLAGGRQFF. The full variable domain, its missing parts supplied by reference TRBV19 and TRBJ2-1, is DGGITQSPKYLFRKEGQNVTLSCEQNLNHDAMYWYRQDPGQGLRLIYYSQIVNDFQKGDIAEGYSVSREKKESFPLTVTSAQKNPTAFYLCASSDPGLAGGRQFFGPGTRLTVL.

This clone was seen a single time. V gene TRBV10-3 combines with J gene TRBJ2-7; 7 bases fit TRBD1. V lost 5 bases to trimming and J lost 7 bases; unmatched junction nucleotides: 5. CDR3 length: 12 residues. Germline CDR1 ENHRY, CDR2 SYGVKD. CDR3 loop: CAISKGAREQYF. CDR3 nucleotide sequence: TGTGCCATCAGTAAGGGGGCAAGGGAGCAGTACTTC.

The genes are TRBV2 and TRBJ1-1; 7 bases are shared with TRBD1. V lost 4 bases to trimming and J lost 3 bases; unmatched junction nucleotides: 2. This CDR3 has 13 amino acids. Germline V gene sequence: CDR1 SNHLY, CDR2 FYNNEI. CDR3 amino acids: CASSGDRDTEAFF. The CDR3 DNA sequence: TGTGCCAGCAGTGGAGACAGGGACACTGAAGCTTTCTTT.

The chain combines TRBV7-2 with TRBJ2-3, with 7 bases matching TRBD2. The length of the CDR3 is 16 residues. V lost 3 bases, J lost 1 base, and 7 bases stayed unmatched. Germline V gives CDR1 SGHTA, CDR2 FQGNSA. The CDR3 DNA is TGTGCCAGCAGCTTTCGAGGCGGGAGCGGCACAGATACGCAGTATTTT. Protein product: CASSFRGGSGTDTQYF.

V gene TRBV11-2 combines with J gene TRBJ1-3; D gene uncertain. Per germline, CDR1 SGHAT and CDR2 FQNNGV. This CDR3 comprises 12 residues. Trimming cost V 3 bases and J 11 bases, with 11 bases left between them. In DNA form, the CDR3 reads TGTGCCAGCAGCTTTCCACCGGCGGCCATATATTTT. It yields the protein CASSFPPAAIYF.

The table lists this clone with a count of one. The V and J genes are TRBV28 and TRBJ1-3, with 7 bases that match TRBD1. After removal of 3 bases from V and 6 bases from J, the junction contained 8 bases not matched to a gene. The CDR3 loop spans 15 amino acids. From germline, CDR1 is MDHEN and CDR2 SYDVKM. The CDR3 protein is CASSLFDREENTIYF. The CDR3 nucleotides read TGTGCCAGCAGTTTGTTCGACAGGGAGGAAAACACCATATATTTT.

V usage is TRBV24-1 and J usage is TRBJ1-4; D gene unclear. This CDR3 is built from 13 residues. Trimming cost V 8 bases and J 2 bases, with 8 bases left between them. The germline V gene has CDR1 KGHDR and CDR2 SFDVKD. The CDR3 spells CATIGSTNEKLFF. The CDR3, as DNA: TGTGCCACCATTGGCAGTACTAATGAAAAACTGTTTTTT.

Details on this clone: The germline gene is not matched at one end of the junction; a read error may be the cause. The V gene is TRBV6-5, the J gene TRBJ1-6; 8 bases are a match to TRBD1. The CDR3 contains 11 residues. Looked up from germline, CDR1 is MNHEY and CDR2 is SVGAGI. This chain's CDR3 is CASSNGQGKVF. CDR3 sequence (DNA): TGTGCCAGCAGCAATGGACAGGGAAAGGTCTTT.

This chain joins TRBV28 and TRBJ1-4; 12 bases fit TRBD1. J was trimmed by 6 bases and V by 3 bases; bases with no gene match: 11. The germline V gene has CDR1 MDHEN and CDR2 SYDVKM. This CDR3 has 18 amino acids. CDR3 bases: TGTGCCAGCAGTTTTGAGTACGGGACAGGGGGCATCGATGAAAAACTGTTTTTT. Translated, it gives CASSFEYGTGGIDEKLFF.

This chain uses TRBV5-1 with TRBJ1-2, with TRBD1 matching over 10 bases. The CDR3 consists of 16 residues. V lost 4 bases to trimming and J lost 4 bases; unmatched junction nucleotides: 10. The germline V gene encodes CDR1 SGHRS and CDR2 YFSETQ. CDR3: CASSVSGTGARYGYTF. The CDR3 DNA is TGCGCCAGCAGCGTATCCGGGACAGGGGCCCGCTATGGCTACACCTTC.

The chain has TRBV19 and TRBJ1-4; no reliable D call. This CDR3 region has 13 residues. V shed 3 bases and J shed 3 bases, with 5 bases lying between them. Germline lookup yields CDR1 LNHDA and CDR2 SQIVND (reference sequence). The CDR3, as DNA: TGTGCCAGTAGTATGGGGTCTAATGAAAAACTGTTTTTT. It yields the protein CASSMGSNEKLFF. Full variable domain (missing parts from reference TRBV19 and TRBJ1-4): DGGITQSPKYLFRKEGQNVTLSCEQNLNHDAMYWYRQDPGQGLRLIYYSQIVNDFQKGDIAEGYSVSREKKESFPLTVTSAQKNPTAFYLCASSMGSNEKLFFGSGTQLSVL.

The rearrangement joins TRBV4-1 to TRBJ2-1; 11 nucleotides match TRBD2. Germline loops: CDR1 MGHRA, CDR2 YSYEKL. The V gene end was trimmed by 4 bases and the J gene end by 9 bases; junction bases not matched to a gene: 11. The CDR3 runs to 16 residues. This chain's CDR3 is CASSRGLADLGVEQFF. In nucleotides, the CDR3 is TGCGCCAGCAGCCGGGGACTAGCGGACCTAGGGGTTGAGCAGTTCTTC.

On this clone itself: Distinct nucleotide sequences in the sample also encode this CDR3. The J gene is TRBJ2-5, the V gene TRBV4-1; D unresolved. CDR1 and CDR2 (germline): MGHRA, YSYEKL. This CDR3 is 13 amino acids long. Trimming left V 1 base short and J 2 bases short, with 5 bases between. The CDR3 protein is CASSQGYQETQYF. The CDR3, as DNA: TGCGCCAGCAGCCAAGGATATCAAGAGACCCAGTACTTC.

V usage is TRBV11-3 and J usage is TRBJ1-3; maybe TRBD1 (5 bases). The germline gives CDR1 SGHNT, CDR2 YENEEA. V shed 3 bases and J shed 4 bases, with 7 bases lying between them. The CDR3 is 13 residues long. DNA of the CDR3: TGTGCCAGCAGCTTGGGACCCGGAAACACCATATATTTT. It codes for CASSLGPGNTIYF.

The chain joins TRBV5-8 to TRBJ2-1; 7 nucleotides line up with TRBD1. The J segment lost 2 bases and the V segment lost 4 bases, leaving 9 bases of the junction unmatched. Germline CDR1 and CDR2: SGHTS and YDEGEE. The CDR3 loop spans 16 amino acids. The CDR3 DNA is TGTGCCAGCAGCCCATCCCACAGGGGTGCCTACAATGAGCAGTTCTTC. It yields the protein CASSPSHRGAYNEQFF.